A selection of T cell receptor beta chains follows, all from one sample in a study of T cell repertoires in cytomegalovirus infection. TCRdb reprocessed the reads via MiXCR and lists one record per CDR3 protein. The sample includes 510,000 or so distinct CDR3 sequences, about 30% seen only once; the top ten take around 13%. Sequencing was done on a sample of PBMCs. Receptors originate from a human donor in good health (CMV status not recorded). Some clones in this sample may be carry-over from other donors' samples. The conserved cysteine and the conserved F or W are not part of the CDR3 here. D genes are given only for firm matches.

length,J,V,D,CDR3
16,TRBJ2-1,TRBV6-1,-,ASSEARAHPRVENEQF
13,TRBJ2-7,TRBV7-6,-,ASSLGVGGPGRQY
10,TRBJ2-2,TRBV4-3,-,ASSQIFGELF
14,TRBJ1-1,TRBV7-2,-,ASSLVSLVRNTEAF
11,TRBJ2-1,TRBV14,TRBD2,ASRELASNEQF
12,TRBJ1-1,TRBV20-1,-,SASVQTGGTEAF
10,TRBJ2-5,TRBV6-2/TRBV6-3,-,ASTTSWETQY
12,TRBJ1-5,TRBV7-2,-,ASSFQGIGQPQH
13,TRBJ1-3,TRBV7-2,-,ASSPPGAGGNTIY
13,TRBJ2-1,TRBV28,-,ASSSSGTGQWGQF
15,TRBJ2-1,TRBV7-9,-,ASSEGDAGSSYNEQF
13,TRBJ2-3,TRBV7-2,-,ASNPNPASTDTQY
10,TRBJ1-5,TRBV12-3/TRBV12-4,-,ASSFGGQPQH
16,TRBJ2-1,TRBV10-3,-,AISGGGGGSAGYNEQF
14,TRBJ2-4,TRBV19,-,ASSRGPLRGKNIQY
14,TRBJ2-2,TRBV12-3/TRBV12-4,-,ASSLLGGTRTGELF
13,TRBJ1-1,TRBV5-1,-,ASSKDAPGNTEAF
9,TRBJ1-1,TRBV5-5,-,ASSLDVGAF
10,TRBJ1-1,TRBV6-2/TRBV6-3,-,ASSYLSRPTF
10,TRBJ2-5,TRBV7-9,-,ASSLRTETQY
11,TRBJ1-1,TRBV6-1,-,ASSFGGMAEAF
11,TRBJ2-3,TRBV28,-,ASKGTDTDTQY
12,TRBJ2-5,TRBV20-1,TRBD1,SARWDSLRETQY
13,TRBJ1-5,TRBV7-2,TRBD1,ASSPRSRGIQPQH
14,TRBJ2-1,TRBV6-2/TRBV6-3,TRBD1,ASSYDRDRGRHEQF
13,TRBJ1-2,TRBV7-9,-,ASSPTEETGGGYT
13,TRBJ2-7,TRBV7-9,TRBD2,ASSLGGGRVGEQY
14,TRBJ2-5,TRBV6-2/TRBV6-3,TRBD1,ASNRAGTGVAETQY
11,TRBJ2-7,TRBV19,TRBD2,ASTQGGRAEQY
11,TRBJ1-1,TRBV6-2/TRBV6-3,-,ASTQLGGTEAF
10,TRBJ2-7,TRBV29-1,TRBD1,SARTGIHEQY